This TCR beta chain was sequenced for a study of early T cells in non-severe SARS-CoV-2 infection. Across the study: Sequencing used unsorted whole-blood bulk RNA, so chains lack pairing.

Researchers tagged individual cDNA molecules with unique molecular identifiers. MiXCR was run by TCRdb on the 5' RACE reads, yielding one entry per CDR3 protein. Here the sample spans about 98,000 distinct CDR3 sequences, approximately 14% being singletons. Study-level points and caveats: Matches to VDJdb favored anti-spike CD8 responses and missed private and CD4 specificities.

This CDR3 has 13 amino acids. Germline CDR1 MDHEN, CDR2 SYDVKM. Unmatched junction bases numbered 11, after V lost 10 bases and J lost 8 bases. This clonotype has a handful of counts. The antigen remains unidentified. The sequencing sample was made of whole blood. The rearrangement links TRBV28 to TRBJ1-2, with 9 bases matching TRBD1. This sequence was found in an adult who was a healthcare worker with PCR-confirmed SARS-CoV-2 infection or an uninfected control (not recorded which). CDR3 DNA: TGTGCCACAACGCTTACAGGGGGCCACGGCTACACCTTC. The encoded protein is CATTLTGGHGYTF.